The 10 T cell receptor beta chains below all came from one sample that was sequenced in a study of shared clonotypes between healthy human individuals. Sequencing used immunoSEQ multiplex PCR; TCRdb keeps in-frame clones, though not all of them. The sample gives roughly 1 million clones, around 75% of which show up once; around 1.5% is in the top ten. Specimen: memory CD4+ T cells sorted from blood. Subset here: CD45RA-negative fraction. The receptors stem from a man between 18 and 35 years old in good health.

A few counts support this clone. This chain links TRBV25-1 with TRBJ1-1, with TRBD1 matching 7 bases. CDR3 length: 13 residues. Germline CDR1 is MGHDK and CDR2 is SYGVNS. With 5 bases clipped from V and 2 bases from J, the junction kept 2 bases outside the gene matches. This chain's CDR3 is CASSRDRNTEAFF. The CDR3 nucleotides read TGTGCCAGCAGTCGGGACAGAAACACTGAAGCTTTCTTT. Full variable domain (rest looked up from reference TRBV25-1 and TRBJ1-1): EADIYQTPRYLVIGTGKKITLECSQTMGHDKMYWYQQDPGMELHLIHYSYGVNSTEKGDLSSESTVSRIRTEHFPLTLESARPSHTSQYLCASSRDRNTEAFFGQGTRLTVV.

CDR3 DNA sequence: TGTGCCTGGAGTGTCCAGCTGTTCGGGAGGGGGGACACCGGGGAGCTGTTTTTT. This translates into CAWSVQLFGRGDTGELFF. The gene calls are TRBV30 and TRBJ2-2, with 8 bases identical to TRBD2. CDR1 and CDR2 (germline): GTSNPN, SVGIG (reference sequence). The CDR3 totals 18 residues. The trim removed 0 bases at V and 3 bases at J, leaving 12 bases unmatched.

This clone came up once. V and J are TRBV7-6 and TRBJ1-2, with D uncertain. This CDR3 is 20 amino acids long. From germline, CDR1 is SGHVS and CDR2 FNYEAQ. Trimming shortened V by 7 bases and J by 0 bases, and 30 bases separated the two germline ends. The DNA for the CDR3 is TGTGCCAGCACCCACCTAGCAAGAGAGCCGCAGCAAAAAGCTAACTATGGCTACACCTTC. Translating it yields CASTHLAREPQQKANYGYTF.

As concerns this clone: The sample holds other DNA sequences that translate to the same CDR3. The genes are TRBV28 and TRBJ2-3; 8 bases line up with TRBD1. The germline V gene encodes CDR1 MDHEN and CDR2 SYDVKM. The length of the CDR3 is 15 residues. The J segment lost 1 base and the V segment lost 1 base, leaving 1 base of the junction unmatched. The CDR3 DNA sequence: TGTGCCAGCAGTTTATCGGGACAGGGCACAGATACGCAGTATTTT. Its protein is CASSLSGQGTDTQYF.

This sequence joins TRBV27 and TRBJ1-2, with TRBD1 identical over 9 bases. With 6 bases clipped from V and 8 bases from J, the junction kept 4 bases outside the gene matches. The CDR3 runs 12 residues. Germline assignment: CDR1 MNHEY and CDR2 SMNVEV (reference sequence). Here the CDR3 reads CASRPTGGGYTF. CDR3 sequence (DNA): TGTGCCAGCAGGCCGACAGGGGGAGGCTACACCTTC.

The chain joins TRBV5-1 to TRBJ1-2; 7 bases fit TRBD1. The V gene's germline CDR1 is SGHRS and CDR2 YFSETQ. CDR3 size: 14 residues. V lost 7 bases and J lost 8; bases outside the gene matches: 14. The CDR3 DNA sequence: TGCGCCAGCGAGGATTCGACAGGGAGGGACGGCTACACCTTC. Translating it yields CASEDSTGRDGYTF.

The rearrangement links TRBV30 to TRBJ1-3, with 11 bases lining up with TRBD1. The germline V gene has CDR1 GTSNPN and CDR2 SVGIG (reference sequence). The ends lost 0 bases at V and 0 bases at J; junction bases unmatched: 10. The CDR3 is made up of 19 amino acids. CDR3 sequence (DNA): TGTGCCTGGAGTGTAGAAGGACAGGGGGCCCAGAGCTCTGGAAACACCATATATTTT. It translates to CAWSVEGQGAQSSGNTIYF.

The J gene is TRBJ2-1, the V gene TRBV7-2; TRBD2 matches at 9 bases. V trimming: 1 base; J trimming: 4 bases; junction bases outside the gene matches: 8. The V gene's germline CDR1 is SGHTA and CDR2 FQGNSA. The CDR3 is 17 amino acids. In DNA form, the CDR3 reads TGTGCCAGCAGCTTAGGAGGCGGGAGGGCCAGGTACAATGAGCAGTTCTTC. As protein: CASSLGGGRARYNEQFF.

This clone was observed a few times. The V call is TRBV14, the J call TRBJ2-7; 9 positions agree with TRBD1. This CDR3 has 16 amino acids. Germline V gene lookup returns CDR1 SGHDN and CDR2 FVKESK. V dropped 3 bases and J dropped 3; count of bases not matched to a gene: 9. Here the CDR3 reads CASSQLTGTGFYEQYF. As DNA, the CDR3 is TGTGCCAGCAGCCAGTTAACCGGGACAGGGTTCTACGAGCAGTACTTC.

The chain joins TRBV19 to TRBJ2-5; D is perhaps TRBD1 (6 bases). The CDR3 spans 15 residues. CDR1 is LNHDA and CDR2 is SQIVND in the germline V gene (reference sequence). Trimming cost V 3 bases and J 2 bases, with 13 bases left between them. CDR3 DNA: TGTGCCAGTAGTATCACCGGGACACAGCAAGAGACCCAGTACTTC. Translating gives CASSITGTQQETQYF. Together with reference TRBV19 and TRBJ2-5, the CDR3 gives the full variable domain: DGGITQSPKYLFRKEGQNVTLSCEQNLNHDAMYWYRQDPGQGLRLIYYSQIVNDFQKGDIAEGYSVSREKKESFPLTVTSAQKNPTAFYLCASSITGTQQETQYFGPGTRLLVL.